The next 27 T cell receptor beta chains were all read from a single sample in a study of early T cells in non-severe SARS-CoV-2 infection. TCRdb redid the calling of the 5' RACE reads with MiXCR, one entry per CDR3 protein. The profile covers tens of thousands of distinct CDR3 sequences, with 5.4% appearing a single time and about a fifth taken by the ten largest. Sequences were obtained from whole blood. The receptors derive from an adult who was a healthcare worker with PCR-confirmed SARS-CoV-2 infection or an uninfected control (not recorded which).

This clonotype was detected a few times. The chain has TRBV4-3 and TRBJ2-5, with a weak D call TRBD2 (7 bases). The CDR3 is 14 residues long. The germline CDR1 and CDR2 sequences are LGHNA and YSLEER. Trimming pared 1 base from V and 5 bases from J, leaving 11 bases between. CDR3 nucleotides: TGCGCCAGCAGCCAAGGGTGGGGGGGCGAGACCCAGTACTTC. Its translation is CASSQGWGGETQYF.

This clonotype turned up a few times. This sequence joins TRBV5-1 and TRBJ1-1; D call uncertain. Trimming removed 0 bases from V and 2 bases from J, with 8 bases in between. The CDR3 runs 14 residues. Germline CDR1 and CDR2: SGHRS and YFSETQ. CDR3 protein: CASSLEVRNTEAFF. The DNA of the CDR3 is TGCGCCAGCAGCTTGGAGGTCAGAAACACTGAAGCTTTCTTT.

This clonotype was counted ten times or more. This chain uses TRBV18 with TRBJ1-5; no reliable D call. The CDR3 has 13 residues. Germline values: CDR1 KGHSH, CDR2 LQKENI. V shed 3 bases and J shed 4 bases, with 7 bases lying between them. As DNA, the CDR3 is TGTGCCAGCTCACCGATGACAAATCAGCCCCAGCATTTT. It encodes CASSPMTNQPQHF.

In its sample, this clonotype is medium-sized (0.01 to 0.1%). The chain links TRBV20-1 to TRBJ2-3, with D tentatively TRBD1 (6 bases). Germline CDR1 and CDR2: DFQATT and SNEGSKA (reference sequence). V lost 3 bases to trimming and J lost 4 bases, with 14 bases between them. The length of the CDR3 is 14 residues. CDR3 protein: CSASGRDTADTQYF. CDR3 DNA: TGCAGTGCTAGTGGCCGGGACACTGCAGATACGCAGTATTTT.

There are many counts of this clonotype. The J gene is TRBJ1-1, the V gene TRBV6-6; D ambiguous. Germline V gene data show CDR1 as MNHNY and CDR2 as SVGAGI (reference sequence). CDR3 size: 15 residues. V was pared by 0 bases and J by 0 bases, with 8 bases between. Written as DNA, the CDR3 is TGTGCCAGCAGTTACTCCCCGCAGTTGAACACTGAAGCTTTCTTT. Protein: CASSYSPQLNTEAFF.

The chain is built from TRBV28 and TRBJ2-7, with 7 bases aligning to TRBD2. The J segment lost 2 bases and the V segment lost 6 bases, leaving 10 bases of the junction unmatched. Germline V gene data show CDR1 as MDHEN and CDR2 as SYDVKM. CDR3 length: 15 residues. CDR3 amino acids: CASRASGTAPYEQYF. CDR3 DNA: TGTGCCAGCAGGGCGAGCGGGACGGCACCCTACGAGCAGTACTTC.

This clonotype was recorded at least ten times. This rearrangement joins TRBV24-1 to TRBJ1-1, with a tentative D call TRBD1 (5 bases). V was pared by 7 bases and J by 1 base, with 12 bases between. This CDR3 region has 14 residues. Per germline, CDR1 KGHDR and CDR2 SFDVKD. For the CDR3, the DNA is TGTGCCACCAGGAGGGGAGGGGAGAACACTGAAGCTTTCTTT. This translates into CATRRGGENTEAFF.

A few counts support this clonotype. The chain carries TRBV11-1 and TRBJ2-1, with 7 bases aligning to TRBD2. This CDR3 contains 15 residues. The trim removed 4 bases at V and 5 bases at J, leaving 8 bases unmatched. The germline gives CDR1 SGHAT, CDR2 FQDESV (reference sequence). The CDR3 here is CASSSAGVGDNEQFF. The CDR3 region has the DNA TGTGCCAGCAGCTCCGCGGGAGTCGGGGACAATGAGCAGTTCTTC.

With regard to this clonotype: One end of the junction fails to match germline, which may point to a read error. The rearrangement uses TRBV11-2 and TRBJ1-2; 7 bases agree with TRBD1. CDR1 and CDR2 from the germline V gene are SGHAT and FQNNGV. The CDR3 is 14 residues long. The CDR3: CASRRDRASLFWSF. DNA for the CDR3: TGTGCCAGCAGAAGAGACAGGGCCTCCCTGTTTTGGTCCTTC.

This clonotype was found many times. The rearrangement uses TRBV20-1 and TRBJ2-5; a weak D match, TRBD2 (6 bases). The CDR3 length is 15 residues. Trimming shortened V by 3 bases and J by 5 bases, and 19 bases separated the two germline ends. In germline, CDR1 is DFQATT, CDR2 SNEGSKA (reference sequence). The CDR3 loop is CSASNGGSGGETQYF. CDR3 sequence (DNA): TGCAGTGCTAGTAACGGTGGTAGCGGTGGTGAGACCCAGTACTTC.

The genes are TRBV12-3 or TRBV12-4 and TRBJ2-2, with D possibly matching TRBD1 (6 bases). Trimming pared 6 bases from V and 7 bases from J, leaving 18 bases between. This CDR3 has 15 residues. The chain's CDR3 is CASREYRVGGGELFF. The CDR3 DNA reads TGTGCCAGCAGAGAGTACAGGGTCGGCGGCGGGGAGCTGTTTTTT.

The sample holds a few counts of this clonotype. In DNA form, the CDR3 reads TGTGCCAGCAGCCAAGTTCTAGCGGGAACTACGCAGTATTTT. This gives the protein CASSQVLAGTTQYF. This chain connects TRBV14 to TRBJ2-3; 9 positions agree with TRBD2. CDR1 is SGHDN, CDR2 FVKESK, per germline. The V gene end was trimmed by 1 base and the J gene end by 8 bases; junction bases not matched to a gene: 4. There are 14 residues in the CDR3.

In its sample, this clonotype was seen many times. The V call is TRBV10-1, the J call TRBJ2-3; unclear D gene. V was cut by 0 bases and J by 6 bases, with 7 bases left in between. Germline V gives CDR1 WNHNN, CDR2 SYGVQD (reference sequence). The CDR3 covers 13 residues. The CDR3 spells CASSESLGDTQYF. CDR3 nucleotides: TGCGCCAGCAGTGAGTCGTTAGGGGATACGCAGTATTTT.

There are many counts of this clonotype. V usage is TRBV20-1 and J usage is TRBJ1-2; D is perhaps TRBD1 (5 bases). Trimming took 0 bases from V and 6 from J, leaving 20 bases between them. Germline V gives CDR1 DFQATT, CDR2 SNEGSKA (reference sequence). The CDR3 has 16 amino acids. CDR3 residues: CSARDLTLEGFHGYTF. Written as DNA, the CDR3 is TGCAGTGCTAGAGATTTAACTCTTGAGGGGTTCCATGGCTACACCTTC.

This clonotype appeared many times. This chain connects TRBV30 to TRBJ1-1; D ambiguous. V was cut by 5 bases and J by 1 base, with 8 bases left in between. The CDR3 spans 12 residues. Per the germline V gene, CDR1 is GTSNPN and CDR2 is SVGIG (reference sequence). For the CDR3, the DNA is TGTGCCTGGGATGGGCAGAACACTGAAGCTTTCTTT. This encodes CAWDGQNTEAFF.

This clonotype has a handful of counts. The chain couples TRBV7-9 to TRBJ1-5; no clear D gene. There are 13 residues in the CDR3. V dropped 1 base and J dropped 3 bases, with 4 bases sitting between them. The germline gives CDR1 SEHNR, CDR2 FQNEAQ (reference sequence). CDR3: CASSLGFNQPQHF. The DNA for the CDR3 is TGTGCCAGCAGCTTAGGATTCAATCAGCCCCAGCATTTT.

This clonotype was observed at least ten times. The gene calls are TRBV7-6 and TRBJ2-5; a weak D match, TRBD2 (5 bases). In germline, CDR1 is SGHVS, CDR2 FNYEAQ. V was clipped by 5 bases and J by 5 bases, with 6 bases between them. CDR3 size: 11 residues. This CDR3 is CASSPGETQYF. The CDR3 nucleotides read TGTGCCAGCAGCCCGGGGGAGACCCAGTACTTC.

This clonotype appeared many times. The chain carries TRBV7-2 and TRBJ2-5; TRBD2 aligns across 9 bases. Germline CDR1 SGHTA, CDR2 FQGNSA. The ends lost 0 bases at V and 7 bases at J; junction bases unmatched: 6. The CDR3 has 15 residues. The CDR3 loop reads CASSLAPSGVGTQYF. In DNA, the CDR3 is TGTGCCAGCAGCTTAGCCCCTAGCGGGGTGGGGACCCAGTACTTC.

Only a few counts were recorded for this clonotype. The gene calls are TRBV20-1 and TRBJ2-7; D remains unclear. The CDR3 is made up of 13 amino acids. Per germline, CDR1 DFQATT and CDR2 SNEGSKA (reference sequence). Trimming pared 0 bases from V and 1 base from J, leaving 7 bases between. CDR3 bases: TGCAGTGCTAGAGATCTGTGGTCCTACGAGCAGTACTTC. Protein product: CSARDLWSYEQYF.

This clonotype appeared many times. This chain joins TRBV12-3 or TRBV12-4 and TRBJ2-3, with a weak D call TRBD1 (6 bases). Trimming took 3 bases from V and 4 from J, leaving 11 bases between them. This CDR3 comprises 14 residues. The chain's CDR3 is CASSFGGLADTQYF. DNA of the CDR3: TGTGCCAGCAGTTTTGGGGGCCTCGCAGATACGCAGTATTTT.

This clonotype was counted at least ten times. The V call is TRBV20-1, the J call TRBJ2-1; 12 bases fit TRBD2. CDR1 and CDR2 from the germline V gene are DFQATT and SNEGSKA (reference sequence). The CDR3 spans 15 residues. V trimming: 7 bases; J trimming: 3 bases; junction bases outside the gene matches: 7. In nucleotides, the CDR3 is TGCAGTGTCACCCCGACTAGCGGGGGCTACAATGAGCAGTTCTTC. Its protein product is CSVTPTSGGYNEQFF.

The chain couples TRBV19 to TRBJ2-2, with 8 bases fitting TRBD2. Germline lookup yields CDR1 LNHDA and CDR2 SQIVND (reference sequence). Losses at the gene ends were 0 bases for V and 4 bases for J; bases not matched to a gene: 7. The CDR3 contains 17 residues. CDR3: CASSIDLVAGRTGELFF. In nucleotides, the CDR3 is TGTGCCAGTAGTATAGATCTGGTAGCGGGGCGCACCGGGGAGCTGTTTTTT.

This clonotype occurred a few times. The gene calls are TRBV27 and TRBJ2-7; 9 positions agree with TRBD2. Losses at the gene ends were 3 bases for V and 3 bases for J; bases not matched to a gene: 12. The germline gives CDR1 MNHEY, CDR2 SMNVEV (reference sequence). The CDR3 has 17 amino acids. Here the CDR3 reads CASSFGRLERGVYEQYF. The CDR3, as DNA: TGTGCCAGCAGTTTCGGACGGTTAGAGCGGGGGGTCTACGAGCAGTACTTC.

The chain links TRBV5-1 to TRBJ2-3; maybe TRBD1 (6 bases). The V end was cut by 3 bases, the J end by 5 bases, with 13 bases between. Germline assignment: CDR1 SGHRS and CDR2 YFSETQ. The CDR3 loop spans 14 amino acids. CDR3 DNA sequence: TGCGCCAGCAGCTCACAGGGTTTCGAAGATACGCAGTATTTT. Translated: CASSSQGFEDTQYF.

This clonotype was counted ten times or more. The gene calls are TRBV7-8 and TRBJ2-2; D uncertain. V was trimmed by 4 bases and J by 8 bases, leaving 8 bases between them. The germline CDR1 and CDR2 sequences are SGHVS and FQNEAQ. The CDR3 has 12 amino acids. CDR3 in amino acids: CASSSIRGELFF. The CDR3 DNA is TGTGCCAGCAGCTCAATAAGGGGGGAGCTGTTTTTT.

This clonotype came up many times. The V and J genes are TRBV5-6 and TRBJ2-1; D perhaps matches TRBD2 (7 bases). Trimming cost V 2 bases and J 8 bases, with 11 bases left between them. The CDR3 contains 13 residues. CDR1 is SGHDT and CDR2 is YYEEEE in the germline V gene. DNA of the CDR3: TGTGCCAGCAGCTTAGGGGGGGCCTATGAGCAGTTCTTC. Residues: CASSLGGAYEQFF.

This clonotype appeared many times. The chain carries TRBV7-2 and TRBJ1-5; 8 nucleotides align to TRBD1. With 5 bases clipped from V and 1 base from J, the junction kept 4 bases outside the gene matches. Germline CDR1 is SGHTA and CDR2 is FQGNSA. The CDR3 consists of 15 residues. CDR3 sequence: CASSAWTGSNQPQHF. The CDR3 DNA is TGTGCCAGCAGCGCCTGGACAGGGAGCAATCAGCCCCAGCATTTT.